The 14 T cell receptor beta chains in this list originate from one sample, sequenced in a study of cytomegalovirus exposure and HLA in healthy donors. PCR was performed using 60 Vbeta and 13 Jbeta primers. The data were produced by immunoSEQ multiplex PCR, yet TCRdb's version contains in-frame clones alone and is incomplete. The table for this sample gives around 80,000 clones. What was sequenced was PBMCs. The receptors were gathered from a middle-aged man in good health and CMV-seronegative.

This sequence joins TRBV7-2 and TRBJ2-3; 9 bases are shared with TRBD2. The V segment lost 3 bases and the J segment 0 bases; nucleotides outside the gene matches: 7. There are 17 residues in the CDR3. Germline CDR1 SGHTA, CDR2 FQGNSA. CDR3 nucleotide sequence: TGTGCCAGCAGCTTCACCACAACTAGCGGGAGCACAGATACGCAGTATTTT. This encodes CASSFTTTSGSTDTQYF.

The V call is TRBV28, the J call TRBJ2-3; no reliable D call. Trimming stripped 4 bases from V and 3 bases from J, with 8 bases between. CDR3 length: 13 residues. Germline values: CDR1 MDHEN, CDR2 SYDVKM. The DNA for the CDR3 is TGTGCCAGCAGTTCGCCCGAGACAGATACGCAGTATTTT. It specifies CASSSPETDTQYF.

The V gene is TRBV9, the J gene TRBJ1-1; 7 bases agree with TRBD1. The CDR3 is 13 residues long. CDR1 and CDR2 from the germline V gene are SGDLS and YYNGEE. The junction had 7 bases not matched to a gene; V was cut back by 0 bases and J by 11 bases. The CDR3 DNA follows: TGTGCCAGCAGCGTAGGGACAGGACGTGAGGCTTTCTTT. Its translation: CASSVGTGREAFF.

The gene calls are TRBV4-1 and TRBJ1-4; D possibly corresponds to TRBD1 (6 bases). Trimming shortened V by 3 bases and J by 7 bases, and 18 bases separated the two germline ends. Per germline, CDR1 MGHRA and CDR2 YSYEKL. The CDR3 spans 16 residues. In DNA, the CDR3 is TGCGCCAGCAGCCACGAGCAGGGGTTAGAGGGTGAAAAACTGTTTTTT. This codes for CASSHEQGLEGEKLFF.

This chain uses TRBV30 with TRBJ1-2, with 8 bases that match TRBD1. The V segment lost 2 bases and the J segment 4 bases; nucleotides outside the gene matches: 3. The CDR3 runs 13 residues. Germline values: CDR1 GTSNPN, CDR2 SVGIG (reference sequence). In nucleotides, the CDR3 is TGTGCCTGGAGTCGGGACAGGCCCTATGGCTACACCTTC. It specifies CAWSRDRPYGYTF. Together with reference TRBV30 and TRBJ1-2, the CDR3 gives the full variable domain: SQTIHQWPATLVQPVGSPLSLECTVEGTSNPNLYWYRQAAGRGLQLLFYSVGIGQISSEVPQNLSASRPQDRQFILSSKKLLLSDSGFYLCAWSRDRPYGYTFGSGTRLTVV.

The chain employs TRBV5-1 and TRBJ2-5; 11 positions match TRBD1. There are 14 residues in the CDR3. The V and J ends lost 2 bases and 5 bases, in that order; junction bases with no gene match: 2. From germline, CDR1 is SGHRS and CDR2 YFSETQ. This chain's CDR3 is CASSLGTGGETQYF. The CDR3, as DNA: TGCGCCAGCAGCTTAGGGACAGGGGGTGAGACCCAGTACTTC.

The rearrangement joins TRBV25-1 to TRBJ1-1; unclear D gene. Germline assignment: CDR1 MGHDK and CDR2 SYGVNS. The V end lost 1 base, the J end lost 3 bases, and 9 bases lay between the germline ends. The CDR3 runs to 14 residues. CDR3 in amino acids: CASSELQRDTEAFF. For the CDR3, the DNA is TGTGCCAGCAGTGAATTACAACGGGACACTGAAGCTTTCTTT.

The J gene is TRBJ2-2, the V gene TRBV27; tentatively, D is TRBD1 (5 bases). From germline, CDR1 is MNHEY and CDR2 SMNVEV (reference sequence). The CDR3 has 13 amino acids. The V end lost 8 bases, the J end lost 6 bases, and 13 bases lay between the germline ends. CDR3 DNA sequence: TGTGCCAGCCAAGTAATAGGGGCCGGGGAGCTGTTTTTT. Encoded protein: CASQVIGAGELFF.

The CDR3 is CASSLLSNQPQHF. The CDR3, as DNA: TGTGCCAGCAGCTTACTTAGCAATCAGCCCCAGCATTTT. The V gene is TRBV7-9, the J gene TRBJ1-5; no definite D call. The germline CDR1 and CDR2 sequences are SEHNR and FQNEAQ (reference sequence). This CDR3 is built from 13 residues. The V and J ends lost 2 bases and 0 bases respectively, with 2 bases between them. Together with reference TRBV7-9 and TRBJ1-5, the CDR3 gives the full variable domain: DTGVSQNPRHKITKRGQNVTFRCDPISEHNRLYWYRQTLGQGPEFLTYFQNEAQLEKSRLLSDRFSAERPKGSFSTLEIQRTEQGDSAMYLCASSLLSNQPQHFGDGTRLSIL.

The rearrangement links TRBV6-1 to TRBJ2-5; 8 bases agree with TRBD1. Trimming took 4 bases from V and 4 from J; bases not matched to a gene: 8. Germline values: CDR1 MNHNS, CDR2 SASEGT. The CDR3 sequence is 15 residues long. CDR3 coding DNA: TGTGCCAGCAGTGTATTGCAGGGGGCACCAGAGACCCAGTACTTC. It is translated as CASSVLQGAPETQYF.

V is TRBV7-2 and J is TRBJ1-1; 8 bases line up with TRBD1. Germline values: CDR1 SGHTA, CDR2 FQGNSA. V shed 6 bases and J 5 bases; nucleotides not matched to a gene: 8. CDR3 size: 14 residues. The CDR3 DNA reads TGTGCCAGCAGGGCTACAGGGGGTAAGACTGAAGCTTTCTTT. Its translation is CASRATGGKTEAFF.

The V gene is TRBV15, the J gene TRBJ2-7; 13 nucleotides match TRBD2. The CDR3 is 16 residues long. The germline CDR1 and CDR2 sequences are LNHNV and YYDKDF (reference sequence). The V and J ends lost 1 base and 2 bases, in that order; junction bases with no gene match: 2. The CDR3 region is CATSRVGLAGTYEQYF. Here the CDR3 DNA reads TGTGCCACCAGCAGAGTGGGACTAGCGGGGACCTACGAGCAGTACTTC. The full variable domain, its missing parts supplied by reference TRBV15 and TRBJ2-7, is DAMVIQNPRYQVTQFGKPVTLSCSQTLNHNVMYWYQQKSSQAPKLLFHYYDKDFNNEADTPDNFQSRRPNTSFCFLDIRSPGLGDTAMYLCATSRVGLAGTYEQYFGPGTRLTVT.

The chain links TRBV29-1 to TRBJ2-5, with a weak D call TRBD1 (6 bases). CDR1 is SQVTM and CDR2 is ANQGSEA in the germline V gene. With 5 bases removed from V and 0 bases from J, the gap between germline ends came to 25 bases. The CDR3 runs 18 residues. CDR3 region: CSVKRNRVSRDHQETQYF. The CDR3 DNA follows: TGCAGCGTTAAGAGGAACAGGGTGTCTCGAGACCACCAAGAGACCCAGTACTTC.

The J gene is TRBJ2-7, the V gene TRBV7-2; the match to TRBD2 covers 11 bases. V trimming: 1 base; J trimming: 2 bases; junction bases outside the gene matches: 7. CDR3 length equals 17 residues. Germline assignment: CDR1 SGHTA and CDR2 FQGNSA. The CDR3 spells CASSLGPSGRSTYEQYF. The CDR3, as DNA: TGTGCCAGCAGCTTAGGGCCTAGCGGGAGGTCCACCTACGAGCAGTACTTC.